This is a list of T cell receptor beta chains from one sample in a study of CD8 T cells in ankylosing spondylitis. TCRdb called the 5' RACE reads again in MiXCR, with one record for every CDR3 protein. The sample yields 700,000 to 1,000,000 distinct CDR3 sequences, 10% to 15% seen once. The sample taken for sequencing was blood, either unsorted or a sorted T cell fraction (not recorded which). These TCRs come from a male donor with ankylosing spondylitis. CDR3s include the opening cysteine and the closing phenylalanine or tryptophan. Fields, in order: V gene, J gene, CDR3 protein.

V: TRBV20-1
J: TRBJ1-5
CDR3: CSARSPGTQPQHF

V: TRBV20-1
J: TRBJ2-4
CDR3: CSARDGGLAKNIQYF

V: TRBV7-2
J: TRBJ1-5
CDR3: CASSLTPGGGGQPQHF

V: TRBV5-1
J: TRBJ1-2
CDR3: CASSVGTEYDGYTF

V: TRBV6-2/TRBV6-3
J: TRBJ2-5
CDR3: CASSYSWDQETQYF

V: TRBV20-1
J: TRBJ2-7
CDR3: CSAILSGVPEQYF

V: TRBV7-9
J: TRBJ1-4
CDR3: CASSRGAGVEKLFF

V: TRBV10-3
J: TRBJ2-1
CDR3: CAISERISGSNEQFF

V: TRBV4-2
J: TRBJ2-7
CDR3: CASSQDWAGVNEQYF

V: TRBV6-1
J: TRBJ2-1
CDR3: CASTSGTLIKQFF

V: TRBV5-1
J: TRBJ2-1
CDR3: CASSLSGLPSNEQFF

V: TRBV10-3
J: TRBJ2-1
CDR3: CAISGASGYYNEQFF

V: TRBV6-1
J: TRBJ1-1
CDR3: CASSSWGGAVNTEAFF

V: TRBV20-1
J: TRBJ1-4
CDR3: CSARDQRGNEKLFF

V: TRBV5-6
J: TRBJ1-2
CDR3: CASSLNRATYTF

V: TRBV6-1
J: TRBJ2-2
CDR3: CASRGLTSSHTGELFF

V: TRBV5-1
J: TRBJ1-2
CDR3: CASSLQGADYGYTF

V: TRBV5-1
J: TRBJ1-6
CDR3: CASSYSGGGNSPLHF

V: TRBV20-1
J: TRBJ2-1
CDR3: CSARDLTSGNYNEQFF

V: TRBV18
J: TRBJ2-7
CDR3: CASSPQTGGEQYF

V: TRBV20-1
J: TRBJ1-1
CDR3: CSASIQGGTEAFF

V: TRBV7-2
J: TRBJ2-5
CDR3: CASSFDRGWETQYF

V: TRBV5-1
J: TRBJ1-2
CDR3: CASSPTGFPEGYTF

V: TRBV7-2
J: TRBJ1-2
CDR3: CASSLVGSYTF

V: TRBV11-2
J: TRBJ2-1
CDR3: CASSSTGLLFYNEQFF

V: TRBV5-6
J: TRBJ2-7
CDR3: CASSSRQGSLITYEQYF

V: TRBV7-7
J: TRBJ2-2
CDR3: CASSLVSGGTGELFF

V: TRBV20-1
J: TRBJ1-6
CDR3: CSARGGRGSYNSPLHF

V: TRBV24-1
J: TRBJ2-1
CDR3: CATSSFSGSSYNEQFF

V: TRBV4-1
J: TRBJ2-1
CDR3: CASSQVGSGGYNEQFF

V: TRBV29-1
J: TRBJ2-2
CDR3: CSVPDGIKNTGELFF

V: TRBV6-1
J: TRBJ1-4
CDR3: CASNGQRGGQWADKLFF

V: TRBV4-3
J: TRBJ1-1
CDR3: CASSQDRGRDTEAFF

V: TRBV5-1
J: TRBJ1-1
CDR3: CASKRTIGDDGNTEAFF

V: TRBV4-2
J: TRBJ2-3
CDR3: CASSQGLAGGDTQYF

V: TRBV6-6
J: TRBJ1-2
CDR3: CASSYPGRYGYTF

V: TRBV6-2/TRBV6-3
J: TRBJ2-2
CDR3: CASSYSGLAKTGELFF

V: TRBV20-1
J: TRBJ2-7
CDR3: CSARRWAYEQYF

V: TRBV4-1
J: TRBJ2-3
CDR3: CASSKEGRDTQYF

V: TRBV29-1
J: TRBJ2-5
CDR3: CSVAGAETQYF

V: TRBV3-1
J: TRBJ1-1
CDR3: CASSQGTANTEAFF

V: TRBV4-3
J: TRBJ2-7
CDR3: CASSRGGSGSYEQYF

V: TRBV5-1
J: TRBJ1-4
CDR3: CASSLSGINEKLFF

V: TRBV10-3
J: TRBJ2-7
CDR3: CAVRQGSSYEQYF

V: TRBV20-1
J: TRBJ1-1
CDR3: CTPRGNTEAFF

V: TRBV6-2/TRBV6-3
J: TRBJ1-5
CDR3: CATGRGSNQPQHF

V: TRBV20-1
J: TRBJ2-7
CDR3: CSARADSYEQYF

V: TRBV5-1
J: TRBJ2-1
CDR3: CASSRRPGQGHHEQFF

V: TRBV7-2
J: TRBJ2-3
CDR3: CASSLGGAGEDTQYF

V: TRBV7-2
J: TRBJ2-7
CDR3: CASSLERSGSGGEQYF

V: TRBV5-5
J: TRBJ2-7
CDR3: CASSLRGQFSVEQYF

V: TRBV12-3/TRBV12-4
J: TRBJ1-1
CDR3: CASRGGGQVNTEAFF

V: TRBV7-9
J: TRBJ1-4
CDR3: CASSPRGRREKLFF

V: TRBV5-1
J: TRBJ2-2
CDR3: CASNPDRGPDTGELFF

V: TRBV20-1
J: TRBJ2-7
CDR3: CSARPVGYEQYF